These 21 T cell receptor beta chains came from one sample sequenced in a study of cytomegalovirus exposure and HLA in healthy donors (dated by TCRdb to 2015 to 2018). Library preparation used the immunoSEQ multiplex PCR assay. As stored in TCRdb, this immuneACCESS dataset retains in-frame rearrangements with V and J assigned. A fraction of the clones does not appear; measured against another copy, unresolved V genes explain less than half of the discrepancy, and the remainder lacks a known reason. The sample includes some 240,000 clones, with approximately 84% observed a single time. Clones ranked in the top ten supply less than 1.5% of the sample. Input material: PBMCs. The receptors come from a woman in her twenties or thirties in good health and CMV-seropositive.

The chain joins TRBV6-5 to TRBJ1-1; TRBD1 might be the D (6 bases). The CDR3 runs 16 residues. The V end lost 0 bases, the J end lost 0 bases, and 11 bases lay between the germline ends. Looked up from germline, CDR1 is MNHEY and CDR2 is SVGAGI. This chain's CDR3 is CASSYSRDTLNTEAFF. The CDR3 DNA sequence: TGTGCCAGCAGTTACTCCCGGGACACCCTGAACACTGAAGCTTTCTTT.

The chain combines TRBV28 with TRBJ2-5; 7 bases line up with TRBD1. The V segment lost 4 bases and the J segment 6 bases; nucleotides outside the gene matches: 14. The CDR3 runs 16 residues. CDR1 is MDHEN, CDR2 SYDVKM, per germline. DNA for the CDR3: TGTGCCAGCAGTTCAAGGACAGGAAGGGTGAGAAAGACCCAGTACTTC. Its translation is CASSSRTGRVRKTQYF.

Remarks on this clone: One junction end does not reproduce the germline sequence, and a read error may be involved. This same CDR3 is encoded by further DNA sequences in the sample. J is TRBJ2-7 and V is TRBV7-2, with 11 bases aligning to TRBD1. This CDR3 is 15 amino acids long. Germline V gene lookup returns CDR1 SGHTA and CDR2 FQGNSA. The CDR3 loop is CASSWGQGGRNEQYF. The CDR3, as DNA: TGTGCCAGCAGCTGGGGACAGGGGGGTAGGAACGAACAGTACTTC.

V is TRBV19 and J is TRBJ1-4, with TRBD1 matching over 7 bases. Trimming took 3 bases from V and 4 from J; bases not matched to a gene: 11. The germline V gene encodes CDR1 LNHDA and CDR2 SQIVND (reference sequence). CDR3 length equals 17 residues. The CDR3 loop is CASSISDLGQINEKLFF. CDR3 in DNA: TGTGCCAGTAGTATTTCAGACCTGGGACAGATTAATGAAAAACTGTTTTTT. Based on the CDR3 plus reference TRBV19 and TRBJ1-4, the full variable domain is DGGITQSPKYLFRKEGQNVTLSCEQNLNHDAMYWYRQDPGQGLRLIYYSQIVNDFQKGDIAEGYSVSREKKESFPLTVTSAQKNPTAFYLCASSISDLGQINEKLFFGSGTQLSVL.

This chain's CDR3 is CASSLEVGGGTDTQYF. Here the CDR3 DNA reads TGCGCCAGCAGCTTGGAGGTGGGAGGGGGCACAGATACGCAGTATTTT. The V call is TRBV5-1, the J call TRBJ2-3, with 7 positions matching TRBD2. The germline CDR1 and CDR2 sequences are SGHRS and YFSETQ. The CDR3 length is 16 residues. Trimming at V came to 0 bases and at J to 1 base, leaving 5 bases not matched to a gene.

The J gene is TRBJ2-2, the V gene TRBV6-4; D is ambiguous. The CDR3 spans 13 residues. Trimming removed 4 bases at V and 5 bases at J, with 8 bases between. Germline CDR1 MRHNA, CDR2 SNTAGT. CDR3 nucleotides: TGTGCCAGCAGTGGCAGGCAAACCGGGGAGCTGTTTTTT. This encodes CASSGRQTGELFF.

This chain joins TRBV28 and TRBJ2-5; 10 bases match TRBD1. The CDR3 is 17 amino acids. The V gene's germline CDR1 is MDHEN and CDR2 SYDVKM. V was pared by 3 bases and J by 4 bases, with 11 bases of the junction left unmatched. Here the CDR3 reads CASSFTRTGGGGETQYF. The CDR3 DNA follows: TGTGCCAGCAGTTTTACTCGGACAGGGGGGGGAGGAGAGACCCAGTACTTC. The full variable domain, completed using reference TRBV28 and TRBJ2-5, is DVKVTQSSRYLVKRTGEKVFLECVQDMDHENMFWYRQDPGLGLRLIYFSYDVKMKEKGDIPEGYSVSREKKERFSLILESASTNQTSMYLCASSFTRTGGGGETQYFGPGTRLLVL.

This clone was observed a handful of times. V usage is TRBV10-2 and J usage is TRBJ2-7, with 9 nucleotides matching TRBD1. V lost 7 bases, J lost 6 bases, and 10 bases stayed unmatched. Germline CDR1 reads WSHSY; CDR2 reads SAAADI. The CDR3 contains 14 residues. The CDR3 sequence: CASIPRTGESEQYF. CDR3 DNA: TGCGCCAGCATCCCCAGGACAGGGGAGAGCGAGCAGTACTTC.

Here the CDR3 DNA reads TGTGCCAGCAGCTTAGTTCTCTCTGGGGCCAACGTCCTGACTTTC. As protein: CASSLVLSGANVLTF. The chain uses TRBV7-9 and TRBJ2-6; D is unclear. CDR3 size: 15 residues. Deletions cut 1 base from V and 0 bases from J, with 4 bases between. The germline gives CDR1 SEHNR, CDR2 FQNEAQ (reference sequence).

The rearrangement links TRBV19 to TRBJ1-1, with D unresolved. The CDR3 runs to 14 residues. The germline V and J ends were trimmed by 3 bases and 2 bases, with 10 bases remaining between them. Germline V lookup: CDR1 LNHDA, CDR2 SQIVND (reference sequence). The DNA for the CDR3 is TGTGCCAGTAGTATTCTTGAGGCCAACACTGAAGCTTTCTTT. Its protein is CASSILEANTEAFF.

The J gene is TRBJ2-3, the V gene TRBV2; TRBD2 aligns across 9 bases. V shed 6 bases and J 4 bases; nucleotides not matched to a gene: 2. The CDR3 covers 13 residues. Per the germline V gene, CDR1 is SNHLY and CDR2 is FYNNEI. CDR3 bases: TGTGCCAGCAGGACTAGCGGAGCAGATACGCAGTATTTT. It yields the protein CASRTSGADTQYF. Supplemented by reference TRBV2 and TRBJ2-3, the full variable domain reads EPEVTQTPSHQVTQMGQEVILRCVPISNHLYFYWYRQILGQKVEFLVSFYNNEISEKSEIFDDQFSVERPDGSNFTLKIRSTKLEDSAMYFCASRTSGADTQYFGPGTRLTVL.

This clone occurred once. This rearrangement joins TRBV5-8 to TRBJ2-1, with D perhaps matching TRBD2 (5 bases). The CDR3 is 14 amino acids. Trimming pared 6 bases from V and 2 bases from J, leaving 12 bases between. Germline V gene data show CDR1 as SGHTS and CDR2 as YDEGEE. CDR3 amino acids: CASNTDYTYNEQFF. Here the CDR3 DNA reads TGTGCCAGCAACACTGACTACACCTACAATGAGCAGTTCTTC.

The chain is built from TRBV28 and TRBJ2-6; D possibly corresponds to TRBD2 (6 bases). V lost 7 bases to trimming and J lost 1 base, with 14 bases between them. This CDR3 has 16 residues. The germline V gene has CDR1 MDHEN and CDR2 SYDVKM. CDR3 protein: CASTGGEVSGANVLTF. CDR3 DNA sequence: TGTGCCAGCACCGGGGGAGAGGTTTCTGGGGCCAACGTCCTGACTTTC.

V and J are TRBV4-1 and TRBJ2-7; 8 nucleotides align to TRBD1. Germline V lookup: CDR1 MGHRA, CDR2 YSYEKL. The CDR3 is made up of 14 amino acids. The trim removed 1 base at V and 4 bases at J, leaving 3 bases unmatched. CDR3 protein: CASSQAQGAYEQYF. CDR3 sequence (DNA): TGCGCCAGCAGCCAAGCCCAGGGGGCGTACGAGCAGTACTTC.

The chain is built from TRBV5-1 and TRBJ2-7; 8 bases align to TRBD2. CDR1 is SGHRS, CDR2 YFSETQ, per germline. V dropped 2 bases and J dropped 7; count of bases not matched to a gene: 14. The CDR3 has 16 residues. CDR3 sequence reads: CASSFQRAGDAREQYF. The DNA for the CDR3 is TGCGCCAGCAGCTTTCAGAGAGCGGGAGATGCTCGGGAGCAGTACTTC.

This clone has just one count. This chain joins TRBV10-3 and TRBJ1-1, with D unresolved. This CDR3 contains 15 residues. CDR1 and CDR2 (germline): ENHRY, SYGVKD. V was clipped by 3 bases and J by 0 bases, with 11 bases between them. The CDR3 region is CAISEGGQVNTEAFF. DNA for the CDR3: TGTGCCATCAGTGAAGGCGGGCAGGTGAACACTGAAGCTTTCTTT.

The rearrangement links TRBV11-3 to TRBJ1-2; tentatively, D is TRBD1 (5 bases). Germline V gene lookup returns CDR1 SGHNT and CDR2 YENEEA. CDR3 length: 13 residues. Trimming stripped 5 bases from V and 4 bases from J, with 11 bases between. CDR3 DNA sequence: TGTGCCAGCAGCATCCAGGGTTCCTATGGCTACACCTTC. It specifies CASSIQGSYGYTF.

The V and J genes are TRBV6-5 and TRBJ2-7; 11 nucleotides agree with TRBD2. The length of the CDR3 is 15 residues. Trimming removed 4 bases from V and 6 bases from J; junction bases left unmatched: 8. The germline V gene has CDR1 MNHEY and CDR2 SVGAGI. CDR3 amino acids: CASSSIAGGPIEQYF. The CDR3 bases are TGTGCCAGCAGTTCAATAGCGGGAGGGCCCATCGAGCAGTACTTC.

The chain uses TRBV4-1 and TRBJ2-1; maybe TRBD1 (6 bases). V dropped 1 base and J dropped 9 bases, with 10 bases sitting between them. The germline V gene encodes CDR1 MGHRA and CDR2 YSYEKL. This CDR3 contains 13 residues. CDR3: CASSQAGAIEQFF. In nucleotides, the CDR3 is TGCGCCAGCAGCCAAGCAGGGGCTATTGAGCAGTTCTTC.

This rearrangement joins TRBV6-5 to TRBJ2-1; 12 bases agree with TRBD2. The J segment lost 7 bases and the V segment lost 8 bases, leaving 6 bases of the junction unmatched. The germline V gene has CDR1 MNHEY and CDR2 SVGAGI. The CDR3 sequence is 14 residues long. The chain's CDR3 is CASWGLAGWNEQFF. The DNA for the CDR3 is TGTGCCAGCTGGGGACTAGCGGGTTGGAATGAGCAGTTCTTC.

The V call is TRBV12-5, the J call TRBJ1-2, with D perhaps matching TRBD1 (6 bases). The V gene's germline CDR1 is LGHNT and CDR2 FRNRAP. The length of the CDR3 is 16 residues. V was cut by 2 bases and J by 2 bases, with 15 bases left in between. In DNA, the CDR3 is TGTGCTAGTGGTTTGACGACCGGGACAAAAAACTATGGCTACACCTTC. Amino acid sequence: CASGLTTGTKNYGYTF.